Listed here are 14 T cell receptor beta chains from one sample, sequenced in a study of blood T cell repertoires in COVID-19. Libraries were prepared by immunoSEQ multiplex PCR; TCRdb keeps only in-frame clonotypes and omits some of them. The sample includes approximately 300,000 clones, 80% to 90% of them seen just once. The sequenced material came from peripheral blood. The receptors derive from a young man who had recovered from COVID-19.

Only one count was recorded for this clone. The chain has TRBV10-3 and TRBJ2-7, with TRBD2 matching over 10 bases. The CDR3 covers 13 residues. Germline CDR1 reads ENHRY; CDR2 reads SYGVKD. V trimming: 7 bases; J trimming: 0 bases; junction bases outside the gene matches: 0. For the CDR3, the DNA is TGTGCCATCACTAGCGGGAGCTCCTACGAGCAGTACTTC. This encodes CAITSGSSYEQYF.

V and J are TRBV13 and TRBJ2-1; 15 nucleotides line up with TRBD2. The germline V gene encodes CDR1 PRHDT and CDR2 FYEKMQ (reference sequence). J gave up 8 bases and V 0 bases, and 11 bases lay outside the gene matches. The CDR3 is made up of 19 amino acids. CDR3: CASSLGLRTSGRAADEQFF. DNA for the CDR3: TGTGCCAGCAGCTTAGGCCTACGGACTAGCGGGAGGGCAGCCGATGAGCAGTTCTTC. The full variable domain, completed using reference TRBV13 and TRBJ2-1, is AAGVIQSPRHLIKEKRETATLKCYPIPRHDTVYWYQQGPGQDPQFLISFYEKMQSDKGSIPDRFSAQQFSDYHSELNMSSLELGDSALYFCASSLGLRTSGRAADEQFFGPGTRLTVL.

V gene TRBV25-1 combines with J gene TRBJ2-1; 11 bases match TRBD1. V shed 7 bases and J 10 bases; nucleotides not matched to a gene: 6. Germline assignment: CDR1 MGHDK and CDR2 SYGVNS. This CDR3 contains 13 residues. CDR3 sequence: CASTFGTGGEQFF. The CDR3 DNA is TGTGCCAGCACCTTTGGGACAGGGGGAGAGCAGTTCTTC. The variable domain in full, with the rest retrieved from reference TRBV25-1 and TRBJ2-1, is EADIYQTPRYLVIGTGKKITLECSQTMGHDKMYWYQQDPGMELHLIHYSYGVNSTEKGDLSSESTVSRIRTEHFPLTLESARPSHTSQYLCASTFGTGGEQFFGPGTRLTVL.

The chain carries TRBV19 and TRBJ2-3; TRBD1 matches at 9 bases. This CDR3 has 15 amino acids. The germline V gene encodes CDR1 LNHDA and CDR2 SQIVND (reference sequence). J gave up 0 bases and V 8 bases, and 6 bases lay outside the gene matches. The CDR3 spells CASSGQGISTDTQYF. CDR3 DNA sequence: TGTGCCAGTTCGGGACAGGGAATTAGCACAGATACGCAGTATTTT. Full variable domain (outside the CDR3, taken from reference TRBV19 and TRBJ2-3): DGGITQSPKYLFRKEGQNVTLSCEQNLNHDAMYWYRQDPGQGLRLIYYSQIVNDFQKGDIAEGYSVSREKKESFPLTVTSAQKNPTAFYLCASSGQGISTDTQYFGPGTRLTVL.

The chain has TRBV18 and TRBJ2-6; a weak D match, TRBD2 (5 bases). V shed 2 bases and J shed 0 bases, with 17 bases lying between them. Germline CDR1 reads KGHSH; CDR2 reads LQKENI. The CDR3 extends over 19 amino acids. The CDR3 bases are TGTGCCAGCTCACCAAATGGACCGGGATGGAACTCTGGGGCCAACGTCCTGACTTTC. It encodes CASSPNGPGWNSGANVLTF.

The chain couples TRBV25-1 to TRBJ2-6, with D unclear. The V gene's germline CDR1 is MGHDK and CDR2 SYGVNS. The ends were cut back, 4 bases at V and 0 bases at J, with 16 bases in the middle. CDR3 size: 18 residues. CDR3 residues: CASSGSHSVHSGANVLTF. The CDR3 nucleotides read TGTGCCAGCAGTGGGTCCCACTCCGTCCACTCTGGGGCCAACGTCCTGACTTTC.

V is TRBV2 and J is TRBJ1-2, with TRBD1 matching 9 bases. This CDR3 comprises 15 residues. Germline V gives CDR1 SNHLY, CDR2 FYNNEI. Unmatched junction bases numbered 12, after V lost 5 bases and J lost 8 bases. The CDR3 is CASSQIGDRADGYTF. CDR3 bases: TGTGCCAGCAGTCAAATTGGGGACAGGGCGGACGGCTACACCTTC.

The V and J genes are TRBV5-1 and TRBJ2-3, with TRBD1 matching 9 bases. Germline V gene data show CDR1 as SGHRS and CDR2 as YFSETQ. V lost 2 bases to trimming and J lost 1 base; unmatched junction nucleotides: 5. The CDR3 has 16 residues. CDR3 sequence reads: CASSLQGAGGTDTQYF. The CDR3 nucleotides are TGCGCCAGCAGCTTACAGGGGGCAGGGGGCACAGATACGCAGTATTTT.

There are many counts of this clone. Here the CDR3 reads CSVDRRAANTEAFF. DNA for the CDR3: TGCAGCGTTGATAGGAGGGCGGCGAACACTGAAGCTTTCTTT. V is TRBV29-1 and J is TRBJ1-1; D ambiguous. The CDR3 runs to 14 residues. Germline V gene sequence: CDR1 SQVTM, CDR2 ANQGSEA. Trimming left V 3 bases short and J 1 base short, with 12 bases between.

This rearrangement joins TRBV6-6 to TRBJ1-1; D remains unclear. Trimming took off 0 bases at V and 1 base at J, with 3 bases between the two ends. The CDR3 extends over 13 amino acids. Germline CDR1 MNHNY, CDR2 SVGAGI (reference sequence). The CDR3 sequence is CASSYSANTEAFF. The CDR3 DNA reads TGTGCCAGCAGTTACTCGGCGAACACTGAAGCTTTCTTT.

The rearrangement uses TRBV19 and TRBJ2-7, with 8 bases aligning to TRBD1. The germline CDR1 and CDR2 sequences are LNHDA and SQIVND (reference sequence). The length of the CDR3 is 15 residues. V trimming: 5 bases; J trimming: 3 bases; junction bases outside the gene matches: 9. The CDR3 DNA reads as TGTGCCAGTAGTGCCGGGACAGGAGGGGTCTACGAGCAGTACTTC. It codes for CASSAGTGGVYEQYF.

The rearrangement links TRBV27 to TRBJ2-1, with TRBD2 matching over 10 bases. There are 14 residues in the CDR3. Trimming removed 5 bases from V and 8 bases from J; junction bases left unmatched: 6. The germline gives CDR1 MNHEY, CDR2 SMNVEV (reference sequence). The CDR3 loop is CASSQLAGYYEQFF. DNA of the CDR3: TGTGCCAGCAGTCAACTAGCGGGGTATTATGAGCAGTTCTTC.

The chain links TRBV18 to TRBJ2-7; 8 bases line up with TRBD2. With V trimmed by 5 bases and J by 0 bases, 6 bases remained unmatched. CDR3 size: 15 residues. Looked up from germline, CDR1 is KGHSH and CDR2 is LQKENI. This CDR3 reads CASSGTSGFSYEQYF. CDR3 sequence (DNA): TGTGCCAGCTCAGGAACTAGCGGCTTCTCCTACGAGCAGTACTTC.

This sequence joins TRBV27 and TRBJ2-4, with D hard to call. Trimming left V 4 bases short and J 9 bases short, with 16 bases between. This CDR3 region has 14 residues. From germline, CDR1 is MNHEY and CDR2 SMNVEV (reference sequence). CDR3 DNA: TGTGCCAGCAGTTCTTCCACCTCTTACAGCATTCAGTACTTC. Its protein is CASSSSTSYSIQYF.